These 27 T cell receptor beta chains were all obtained from the same sample, sequenced in a study of T cell responses to AZD1222 COVID-19 vaccine. Assay used: immunoSEQ multiplex PCR; TCRdb lists only in-frame clones, some missing. Among about 130,000 clones listed, over 85% were seen once. The sample in question was peripheral blood, obtained on day 0 of AZD1222 vaccination. All receptors derive from an adult in good health.

This clone showed up just once. This sequence joins TRBV28 and TRBJ2-7; 9 positions agree with TRBD2. From germline, CDR1 is MDHEN and CDR2 SYDVKM. Trimming at V came to 7 bases and at J to 7 bases, leaving 11 bases not matched to a gene. This CDR3 has 14 residues. CDR3 coding DNA: TGTGCCAGCATCGAGACTAGCGGCCTCCGGGAGCAGTACTTC. Translating gives CASIETSGLREQYF.

This rearrangement joins TRBV6-2 or TRBV6-3 to TRBJ1-6; D call uncertain. Germline CDR1 reads MNHEY; CDR2 reads SVGEGT. The CDR3 runs to 15 residues. Trimming removed 5 bases from V and 6 bases from J, with 14 bases in between. CDR3 region: CASSPRTLLNSPLHF. The CDR3 DNA follows: TGTGCCAGCAGTCCCAGAACCTTACTTAATTCACCCCTCCACTTT.

This chain joins TRBV19 and TRBJ2-7, with 12 bases fitting TRBD2. This CDR3 is built from 14 residues. Germline lookup yields CDR1 LNHDA and CDR2 SQIVND (reference sequence). V lost 8 bases, J lost 2 bases, and 4 bases stayed unmatched. Here the CDR3 reads CASRRTSGAYEQYF. The CDR3 coding sequence is TGTGCCAGTCGGAGGACTAGCGGGGCCTACGAGCAGTACTTC.

This rearrangement joins TRBV18 to TRBJ1-2; TRBD1 agrees at 9 bases. V lost 6 bases and J lost 4; bases outside the gene matches: 9. Per the germline V gene, CDR1 is KGHSH and CDR2 is LQKENI. CDR3 size: 15 residues. Written as DNA, the CDR3 is TGTGCCAGCTCTCGGGACAGGGAAGTTGCCTATGGCTACACCTTC. This translates into CASSRDREVAYGYTF.

A word on this clone: The sample has other DNA sequences that encode this CDR3 too. The chain uses TRBV29-1 and TRBJ1-5; D perhaps matches TRBD1 (5 bases). The CDR3 consists of 13 residues. CDR1 is SQVTM, CDR2 ANQGSEA, per germline. The V gene lost 6 bases and the J gene lost 2 bases, with 11 bases spanning the gap. The CDR3 nucleotides are TGCAGCGTGGAGGTGGGGGGCAATCAGCCCCAGCATTTT. This codes for CSVEVGGNQPQHF.

The chain joins TRBV7-8 to TRBJ1-1; the D is unclear. Trimming cost V 4 bases and J 4 bases, with 13 bases left between them. Per the germline V gene, CDR1 is SGHVS and CDR2 is FQNEAQ. The CDR3 is made up of 14 amino acids. In nucleotides, the CDR3 is TGTGCCAGCAGCTCCGAGGTTTTTCCCACTGAAGCTTTCTTT. It yields the protein CASSSEVFPTEAFF.

The J gene is TRBJ2-7, the V gene TRBV6-1; 8 nucleotides agree with TRBD2. Per germline, CDR1 MNHNS and CDR2 SASEGT. Trimming cost V 3 bases and J 6 bases; bases outside gene matches: 16. This CDR3 spans 17 amino acids. The CDR3 reads CASSDQFLGTRGIEQYF. In DNA form, the CDR3 reads TGTGCCAGCAGTGATCAGTTTTTAGGGACTAGGGGCATCGAGCAGTACTTC.

The gene calls are TRBV12-3 or TRBV12-4 and TRBJ1-5, with 7 bases identical to TRBD1. CDR3 length: 13 residues. The V and J ends lost 6 bases and 5 bases, in that order; junction bases with no gene match: 4. DNA for the CDR3: TGTGCCAGCAGCCGCACAGGGGATCAGCCCCAGCATTTT. Protein: CASSRTGDQPQHF.

This chain uses TRBV5-1 with TRBJ1-1; 8 nucleotides agree with TRBD1. Germline V gene sequence: CDR1 SGHRS, CDR2 YFSETQ. The CDR3 is made up of 17 amino acids. Trimming took 0 bases from V and 0 from J; bases not matched to a gene: 7. The CDR3 is CASSLGTGPRVNTEAFF. CDR3 in DNA: TGCGCCAGCAGCTTGGGGACAGGGCCCCGGGTGAACACTGAAGCTTTCTTT.

In its sample, this clone was seen a few times. V usage is TRBV7-2 and J usage is TRBJ2-1, with TRBD2 identical over 8 bases. The CDR3 length is 14 residues. Trimming cost V 1 base and J 4 bases; bases outside gene matches: 0. CDR1 and CDR2 from the germline V gene are SGHTA and FQGNSA. The CDR3, as DNA: TGTGCCAGCAGCTTAGGACTAGCGTACAATGAGCAGTTCTTC. Translation gives CASSLGLAYNEQFF.

The gene calls are TRBV3-1 (or the pseudogene TRBV3-2) and TRBJ1-1; the D gene is possibly TRBD1 (6 bases). Trimming removed 2 bases from V and 5 bases from J, with 9 bases in between. Per the germline V gene, CDR1 is LGHDT and CDR2 is YNNKEL (reference sequence). The CDR3 is 13 amino acids. The CDR3 here is CASSQKGVTEAFF. The CDR3 DNA sequence: TGTGCCAGCAGCCAAAAGGGGGTGACTGAAGCTTTCTTT.

The CDR3 spells CASSPRGLADSYEQYF. The CDR3 DNA sequence: TGTGCCAGCAGCCCCAGGGGGCTAGCGGACTCCTACGAGCAGTACTTC. The V call is TRBV7-9, the J call TRBJ2-7, with a weak D call TRBD1 (8 bases). Looked up from germline, CDR1 is SEHNR and CDR2 is FQNEAQ (reference sequence). Between the trimmed V and J ends, which lost 5 bases and 0 bases, there was a span of 17 bases. The CDR3 extends over 16 amino acids.

There are a few counts of this clone. The chain links TRBV3-1 (or the pseudogene TRBV3-2) to TRBJ2-2, with TRBD1 matching 11 bases. This CDR3 has 15 residues. V was pared by 4 bases and J by 3 bases, with 1 base of the junction left unmatched. The V gene's germline CDR1 is LGHDT and CDR2 YNNKEL (reference sequence). The CDR3 coding sequence is TGTGCCAGCAGCCTGGGACAGGGGGACACCGGGGAGCTGTTTTTT. This sequence encodes CASSLGQGDTGELFF.

The J gene is TRBJ1-2, the V gene TRBV5-1, with a weak D call TRBD1 (5 bases). Germline V gives CDR1 SGHRS, CDR2 YFSETQ. The CDR3 is made up of 13 amino acids. Trimming removed 3 bases at V and 4 bases at J, with 10 bases between. The CDR3 bases are TGCGCCAGCAGCTCTCAGGGTCCCTATGGCTACACCTTC. Translating it yields CASSSQGPYGYTF.

The V gene is TRBV7-9, the J gene TRBJ1-2; the D gene is possibly TRBD1 (5 bases). CDR3 size: 14 residues. Trimming removed 5 bases from V and 2 bases from J, with 12 bases in between. The germline V gene has CDR1 SEHNR and CDR2 FQNEAQ (reference sequence). CDR3 sequence reads: CASSPGASNYGYTF. CDR3 bases: TGTGCCAGCAGCCCTGGGGCTTCGAACTATGGCTACACCTTC.

As concerns this clone: Additional DNA sequences in this sample encode the identical CDR3. CDR3 coding DNA: TGTGCCAGCAGCCAAGATCCCTACGAGCAGTACTTC. Residues: CASSQDPYEQYF. This chain links TRBV3-1 (or the pseudogene TRBV3-2) with TRBJ2-7; no reliable D call. V was trimmed by 0 bases and J by 2 bases, leaving 2 bases between them. The CDR3 covers 12 residues. Germline CDR1 is LGHDT and CDR2 is YNNKEL (reference sequence).

The chain links TRBV5-4 to TRBJ1-2; weak D call: TRBD1 (5 bases). V dropped 2 bases and J dropped 0 bases, with 11 bases sitting between them. The CDR3 is 15 residues long. Germline CDR1 and CDR2: SGHNT and YYREEE (reference sequence). The CDR3 region has the DNA TGTGCCAGCAGCTTACGGCAGGGTACTAACTATGGCTACACCTTC. Translation gives CASSLRQGTNYGYTF.

V usage is TRBV5-1 and J usage is TRBJ2-2; TRBD2 agrees at 7 bases. Germline trimming cut 4 bases from V and 4 bases from J; bases unmatched to any gene: 7. Germline V lookup: CDR1 SGHRS, CDR2 YFSETQ. This CDR3 has 15 residues. This CDR3 reads CASSPSSGSTGELFF. CDR3 bases: TGCGCCAGCAGCCCGTCTAGCGGATCCACCGGGGAGCTGTTTTTT.

Here the CDR3 DNA reads TGTGCCAGCAGCTTGATCCGGGCCTCAGACAACCTTGGCTACACCTTC. Translated: CASSLIRASDNLGYTF. The rearrangement uses TRBV7-8 and TRBJ1-2; D gene uncertain. The CDR3 loop spans 16 amino acids. Germline V gene data show CDR1 as SGHVS and CDR2 as FQNEAQ. V was cut by 3 bases and J by 7 bases, with 21 bases left in between. The full variable domain, rest sourced from reference TRBV7-8 and TRBJ1-2, is GAGVSQSPRYKVAKRGQDVALRCDPISGHVSLFWYQQALGQGPEFLTYFQNEAQLDKSGLPSDRFFAERPEGSVSTLKIQRTQQEDSAVYLCASSLIRASDNLGYTFGSGTRLTVV.

The chain combines TRBV6-2 or TRBV6-3 with TRBJ2-2, with TRBD1 identical over 10 bases. After removal of 4 bases from V and 3 bases from J, the junction contained 5 bases not matched to a gene. CDR1 and CDR2 (germline): MNHEY, SVGEGT. The CDR3 runs 16 residues. CDR3 in amino acids: CASSSVGTGDTGELFF. The CDR3 bases are TGTGCCAGCAGTTCCGTCGGGACAGGGGACACCGGGGAGCTGTTTTTT.

The chain links TRBV6-4 to TRBJ2-2, with 7 bases that match TRBD1. The CDR3 sequence is 15 residues long. After removal of 3 bases from V and 2 bases from J, the junction contained 3 bases not matched to a gene. Per the germline V gene, CDR1 is MRHNA and CDR2 is SNTAGT. In nucleotides, the CDR3 is TGTGCCAGCAGTGAGGGACAGACTAACACCGGGGAGCTGTTTTTT. This gives the protein CASSEGQTNTGELFF.

This rearrangement joins TRBV7-2 to TRBJ1-6; D unclear. Germline-derived CDR1 and CDR2 are SGHTA and FQGNSA. V was pared by 1 base and J by 9 bases, with 7 bases between. The CDR3 spans 13 residues. The CDR3 spells CASSLESGSPLHF. DNA for the CDR3: TGTGCCAGCAGCTTAGAGTCTGGTTCACCCCTCCACTTT. Looking up the rest from reference TRBV7-2 and TRBJ1-6 gives the full variable domain: GAGVSQSPSNKVTEKGKDVELRCDPISGHTALYWYRQSLGQGLEFLIYFQGNSAPDKSGLPSDRFSAERTGGSVSTLTIQRTQQEDSAVYLCASSLESGSPLHFGNGTRLTVT.

The rearrangement uses TRBV21-1 and TRBJ2-5; the table gives TRBD2 as D, unverified against the DNA. TRBV21-1 is given as a pseudogene. This CDR3 contains 14 residues. The CDR3 is CARRIQREPLTQYF. CDR3 in DNA: TGTGCCAGGCGAATACAGCGGGAGCCTTTGACCCAGTACTTC.

As regards this clone: Other DNA sequences within the sample encode an identical CDR3. The CDR3 is CASSLGQGAYEQYF. CDR3 nucleotide sequence: TGCGCCAGCAGCTTGGGACAGGGGGCCTACGAGCAGTACTTC. The genes are TRBV5-1 and TRBJ2-7, with 9 bases that match TRBD1. The CDR3 sequence is 14 residues long. Looked up from germline, CDR1 is SGHRS and CDR2 is YFSETQ. V lost 0 bases and J lost 2; bases outside the gene matches: 0.

V is TRBV5-1 and J is TRBJ1-1; no firm D call. CDR1 is SGHRS, CDR2 YFSETQ, per germline. The CDR3 runs to 14 residues. Trimming pared 0 bases from V and 5 bases from J, leaving 11 bases between. For the CDR3, the DNA is TGCGCCAGCAGCTTGGTAAGTTCAAGTACTGAAGCTTTCTTT. Amino acids: CASSLVSSSTEAFF.

The rearrangement uses TRBV5-6 and TRBJ1-1, with 9 bases lining up with TRBD1. The germline V gene encodes CDR1 SGHDT and CDR2 YYEEEE. This CDR3 is 13 amino acids long. With 4 bases clipped from V and 5 bases from J, the junction kept 3 bases outside the gene matches. The CDR3 region has the DNA TGTGCCAGCAGCGGGGACAGGGCAACTGAAGCTTTCTTT. It encodes CASSGDRATEAFF. Variable domain in full (rest from reference TRBV5-6 and TRBJ1-1): DAGVTQSPTHLIKTRGQQVTLRCSPKSGHDTVSWYQQALGQGPQFIFQYYEEEERQRGNFPDRFSGHQFPNYSSELNVNALLLGDSALYLCASSGDRATEAFFGQGTRLTVV.

The rearrangement links TRBV9 to TRBJ1-2, with no clear D. Germline loops: CDR1 SGDLS, CDR2 YYNGEE. V was trimmed by 1 base and J by 7 bases, leaving 23 bases between them. This CDR3 region has 17 residues. The CDR3 DNA is TGTGCCAGCAGCGTATGGCAGGAACCGACTAGGGATGGTGGCTACACCTTC. This translates into CASSVWQEPTRDGGYTF.